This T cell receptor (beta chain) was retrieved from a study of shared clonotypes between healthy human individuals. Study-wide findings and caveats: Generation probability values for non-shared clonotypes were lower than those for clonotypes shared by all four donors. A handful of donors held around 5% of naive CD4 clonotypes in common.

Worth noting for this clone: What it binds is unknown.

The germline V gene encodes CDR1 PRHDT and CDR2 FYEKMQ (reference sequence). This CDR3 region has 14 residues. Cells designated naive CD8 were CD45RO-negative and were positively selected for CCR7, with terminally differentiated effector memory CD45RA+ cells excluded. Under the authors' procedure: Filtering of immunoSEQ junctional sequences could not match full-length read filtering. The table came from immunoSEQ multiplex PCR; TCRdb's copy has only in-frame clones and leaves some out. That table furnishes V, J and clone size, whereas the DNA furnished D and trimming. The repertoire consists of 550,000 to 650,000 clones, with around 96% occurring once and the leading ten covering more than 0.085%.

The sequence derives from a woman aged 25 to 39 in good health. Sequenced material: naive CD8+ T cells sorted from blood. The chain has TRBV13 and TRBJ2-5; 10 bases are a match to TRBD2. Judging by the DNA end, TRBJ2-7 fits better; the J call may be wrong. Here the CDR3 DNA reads TGTGCCAGCAGCTTGGGACTAGCGAGCTACGAGCAGTACTTC. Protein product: CASSLGLASYEQYF.